A single sample gave rise to the 30 T cell receptor beta chains below, sequenced in a study of T cells in Graves' hyperthyroidism and ophthalmopathy. Amplification targeted TCR beta CDR3 regions from RNA transcripts. The primer set for the first-round RT-PCR of the TCR CDR3 was HTBI. TCRdb reprocessed the multiplex PCR reads with MiXCR, giving one entry per CDR3 protein. The sample has some 620,000 distinct CDR3 sequences; roughly 16% are singletons. Sequencing used blood. The receptors derive from a woman under 40 with Graves' hyperthyroidism.

Many counts were recorded for this clonotype. The rearrangement links TRBV12-3 or TRBV12-4 to TRBJ2-3; 16 bases match TRBD2. CDR3 length: 19 residues. The trim removed 5 bases at V and 4 bases at J, leaving 12 bases unmatched. The CDR3 protein is CASSPGTSGRAGPPDTQYF. CDR3 bases: TGTGCCAGCAGTCCGGGGACTAGCGGGAGGGCCGGACCCCCAGATACGCAGTATTTT.

The J gene is TRBJ2-1, the V gene TRBV19; the D gene is possibly TRBD2 (5 bases). The CDR3 consists of 15 residues. Trimming removed 1 base from V and 15 bases from J, with 22 bases in between. Germline V gene data show CDR1 as LNHDA and CDR2 as SQIVND (reference sequence). The CDR3 spells CASSIGGAEGQARFF. In nucleotides, the CDR3 is TGTGCCAGTAGTATAGGTGGAGCGGAAGGCCAGGCGCGGTTCTTC.

This clonotype was counted between two and nine times. V usage is TRBV5-1 and J usage is TRBJ2-3; D gene uncertain. Germline V gene sequence: CDR1 SGHRS, CDR2 YFSETQ. V was pared by 3 bases and J by 2 bases, with 10 bases between. The CDR3 spans 14 residues. CDR3 bases: TGCGCCAGCAGCTCAGACACGATCACAGATACGCAGTATTTT. Encoded protein: CASSSDTITDTQYF.

This clonotype was seen repeatedly, ten times or more. The rearrangement links TRBV12-5 to TRBJ2-1; maybe TRBD2 (6 bases). V was shortened by 3 bases and J by 4 bases, with 13 bases between the two germline ends. The CDR3 has 15 residues. The V gene's germline CDR1 is LGHNT and CDR2 FRNRAP. CDR3 bases: TGTGCTAGTGGTTTATCTAGCGAGGGTTACAATGAGCAGTTCTTC. This sequence encodes CASGLSSEGYNEQFF.

This clonotype was observed many times. This sequence joins TRBV28 and TRBJ2-3; 7 nucleotides line up with TRBD2. This CDR3 region has 13 residues. Germline V CDR1 and CDR2: MDHEN, SYDVKM. Trimming cost V 10 bases and J 3 bases; bases outside gene matches: 7. The CDR3 loop reads CAIAGVSTDTQYF. DNA of the CDR3: TGTGCCATCGCGGGAGTGAGTACAGATACGCAGTATTTT.

This clonotype was counted only a few times. The chain has TRBV9 and TRBJ2-3; no firm D call. Germline CDR1 SGDLS, CDR2 YYNGEE. V lost 0 bases, J lost 6 bases, and 5 bases lay in between. The CDR3 totals 12 residues. Here the CDR3 DNA reads TGTGCCAGCAGCGTAGCTTGGGATACGCAGTATTTT. Protein sequence: CASSVAWDTQYF.

This clonotype was picked up many times. This chain's CDR3 is CASSLAALTGVNQPQHF. The CDR3 nucleotides read TGTGCCAGCTCCCTTGCCGCCCTCACAGGGGTTAATCAGCCCCAGCATTTT. V gene TRBV28 combines with J gene TRBJ1-5, with 7 nucleotides matching TRBD1. In germline, CDR1 is MDHEN, CDR2 SYDVKM. With 8 bases clipped from V and 4 bases from J, the junction kept 17 bases outside the gene matches. The CDR3 contains 17 residues.

This clonotype was counted ten times or more. Here the CDR3 DNA reads TGTGCCAGCGGAACGAACACTGAAGCTTTCTTT. Its translation: CASGTNTEAFF. The rearrangement uses TRBV28 and TRBJ1-1; D gene uncertain. Germline V gene data show CDR1 as MDHEN and CDR2 as SYDVKM. The CDR3 is 11 amino acids. Deletions cut 8 bases from V and 1 base from J, with 5 bases between.

Ten or more counts support this clonotype. The chain has TRBV7-2 and TRBJ2-3; 7 bases map to TRBD2. The CDR3 sequence is 15 residues long. CDR1 SGHTA and CDR2 FQGNSA come from the germline V gene. With 4 bases clipped from V and 6 bases from J, the junction kept 10 bases outside the gene matches. The DNA for the CDR3 is TGTGCCAGCAGCTCGACCGGGACTATCTCGGATACGCAGTATTTT. Amino acid sequence: CASSSTGTISDTQYF.

The chain has TRBV29-1 and TRBJ1-2, with 7 bases aligning to TRBD1. Germline CDR1 and CDR2: SQVTM and ANQGSEA. V lost 7 bases and J lost 2; bases outside the gene matches: 7. The length of the CDR3 is 13 residues. As DNA, the CDR3 is TGCAGCGCCCTGACAGGGCCCAACTATGGCTACACCTTC. Translation gives CSALTGPNYGYTF.

Of note for this clonotype: Relative to the germline gene, one junction end is altered; a read error may explain this. The J gene is TRBJ2-3, the V gene TRBV7-4; TRBD1 might be the D (6 bases). Germline V CDR1 and CDR2: SGHVT, SQSDAQ. CDR3 size: 17 residues. In DNA form, the CDR3 reads TGTGCCAGCAGTTTAGCGCCTGGGGGCTTGGACACAGATACGCAGTATTTT. Translating it yields CASSLAPGGLDTDTQYF. The full variable domain, in which reference TRBV7-4 and TRBJ2-3 provide the parts outside the CDR3, is GAGVSQSPRYKVAKRGRDVALRCDSISGHVTLYWYRQTLGQGSEVLTYSQSDAQRDKSGRPSGRFSAERPERSVSTLKIQRTEQGDSAVYLCASSLAPGGLDTDTQYFGPGTRLTVL.

The chain joins TRBV20-1 to TRBJ2-1; D perhaps matches TRBD2 (6 bases). Looked up from germline, CDR1 is DFQATT and CDR2 is SNEGSKA (reference sequence). Between the trimmed V and J ends, which lost 0 bases and 0 bases, there was a span of 12 bases. The CDR3 spans 16 residues. CDR3 sequence (DNA): TGCAGTGCTAGAGATTTTGGGGGAGGCTCCTACAATGAGCAGTTCTTC. It translates to CSARDFGGGSYNEQFF.

This clonotype was seen repeatedly, ten times or more. The genes are TRBV2 and TRBJ1-5, with a possible D match to TRBD1 (6 bases). The CDR3 is 16 residues long. Germline assignment: CDR1 SNHLY and CDR2 FYNNEI. V lost 6 bases and J 5 bases, leaving 20 bases between the germline ends. The CDR3 region has the DNA TGTGCCAGCAGCCTTGGGGGGACATCCGGTCATCAGCCCCAGCATTTT. Translating it yields CASSLGGTSGHQPQHF.

This clonotype was seen more than once but under ten times. V gene TRBV10-3 combines with J gene TRBJ1-6, with D maybe TRBD1 (5 bases). CDR1 ENHRY and CDR2 SYGVKD come from the germline V gene. This CDR3 is built from 14 residues. V lost 8 bases to trimming and J lost 5 bases, with 13 bases between them. DNA for the CDR3: TGTGCCATCCGGGGGACGGCCGATAATTCACCCCTCCACTTT. Its protein product is CAIRGTADNSPLHF.

The V call is TRBV7-2, the J call TRBJ2-3; D unresolved. Germline V lookup: CDR1 SGHTA, CDR2 FQGNSA. Trimming cost V 3 bases and J 2 bases, with 9 bases left between them. The CDR3 totals 14 residues. DNA of the CDR3: TGTGCCAGCAGCTTCAGCCTCTACACAGATACGCAGTATTTT. This gives the protein CASSFSLYTDTQYF.

This clonotype was seen ten or more times. This chain links TRBV28 with TRBJ2-5, with D perhaps matching TRBD1 (5 bases). Trimming took 6 bases from V and 2 from J, leaving 16 bases between them. Germline assignment: CDR1 MDHEN and CDR2 SYDVKM. This CDR3 is 15 amino acids long. CDR3 nucleotide sequence: TGTGCCAGCAGCTCTATGTCAGGGTGGCAAGAGACCCAGTACTTC. This sequence encodes CASSSMSGWQETQYF.

At least ten counts were recorded for this clonotype. The chain joins TRBV3-1 to TRBJ2-7; no reliable D call. CDR3 length equals 12 residues. CDR1 and CDR2 (germline): LGHDT, YNNKEL (reference sequence). Trimming took 3 bases from V and 1 from J, leaving 4 bases between them. This CDR3 reads CASSHLSYEQYF. As DNA, the CDR3 is TGTGCCAGCAGCCACTTATCCTACGAGCAGTACTTC.

This clonotype came up a few times. The rearrangement uses TRBV13 and TRBJ1-3; 7 bases align to TRBD1. The length of the CDR3 is 16 residues. Germline V CDR1 and CDR2: PRHDT, FYEKMQ (reference sequence). J was trimmed by 4 bases and V by 3 bases; bases with no gene match: 9. This CDR3 reads CASSLWGDSLGNTIYF. The DNA for the CDR3 is TGTGCCAGCAGCTTGTGGGGGGACAGCCTGGGAAACACCATATATTTT.

This clonotype was counted at least ten times. The chain is built from TRBV12-3 or TRBV12-4 and TRBJ1-1; D remains ambiguous. Trimming cost V 3 bases and J 3 bases, with 8 bases left between them. This CDR3 contains 13 residues. CDR3 loop: CASSFKLDTEAFF. DNA of the CDR3: TGTGCCAGCAGTTTCAAGCTGGACACTGAAGCTTTCTTT.

The chain joins TRBV4-2 to TRBJ2-7; 7 bases agree with TRBD2. The junction had 10 bases not matched to a gene; V was cut back by 4 bases and J by 4 bases. CDR3 length: 15 residues. Germline CDR1 reads LGHNA; CDR2 reads YNFKEQ. The CDR3 coding sequence is TGTGCCAGCAGCCCCGCGGATCGAGCGGGATACGAGCAGTACTTC. It yields the protein CASSPADRAGYEQYF.

This clonotype was seen repeatedly, ten times or more. One junction end disagrees with the germline gene, perhaps due to a read error. The V and J genes are TRBV7-3 and TRBJ1-1, with D perhaps matching TRBD1 (6 bases). The CDR3 is made up of 13 amino acids. Germline assignment: CDR1 SGHTA and CDR2 FQGTGA. The CDR3 DNA follows: TGTGCCAGCAGTTTAAAAGGGGGCACTGAAGCTTTCTTT. This codes for CASSLKGGTEAFF.

This clonotype appeared many times. The CDR3 region has the DNA TGTGCCAGCAGTGGCCCCCCTAGGACCCAAGACAATGAGCAGTTCTTC. Amino acid sequence: CASSGPPRTQDNEQFF. The genes are TRBV2 and TRBJ2-1; D remains unclear. The CDR3 runs 16 residues. Germline V CDR1 and CDR2: SNHLY, FYNNEI. V lost 4 bases and J 5 bases, leaving 18 bases between the germline ends.

The count of this clonotype is one. The chain carries TRBV6-2 or TRBV6-3 and TRBJ2-7, with TRBD2 matching 14 bases. The CDR3 is 15 residues long. Germline CDR1 reads MNHEY; CDR2 reads SVGEGT. The V and J ends lost 5 bases and 2 bases, in that order; junction bases with no gene match: 2. In DNA, the CDR3 is TGTGCCAGCAGTACGACTAGCGGGAGGGCCTACGAGCAGTACTTC. Translated, it gives CASSTTSGRAYEQYF.

This clonotype was detected ten times or more. The chain combines TRBV20-1 with TRBJ2-1; D uncertain. This CDR3 spans 12 amino acids. Germline lookup yields CDR1 DFQATT and CDR2 SNEGSKA (reference sequence). Between the trimmed V and J ends, which lost 1 base and 9 bases, there was a span of 10 bases. CDR3 amino acids: CSARARVTEQFF. For the CDR3, the DNA is TGCAGTGCTAGAGCACGTGTGACTGAGCAGTTCTTC.

The chain joins TRBV10-3 to TRBJ1-5; D uncertain. The CDR3 totals 16 residues. Trimming took 3 bases from V and 1 from J, leaving 13 bases between them. Germline V lookup: CDR1 ENHRY, CDR2 SYGVKD. CDR3 amino acids: CAISEAWVGSNQPQHF. CDR3 nucleotides: TGTGCCATCAGTGAAGCCTGGGTGGGCAGCAATCAGCCCCAGCATTTT.

This clonotype was found a few times. The chain joins TRBV20-1 to TRBJ1-2; D uncertain. Trimming shortened V by 2 bases and J by 5 bases, and 27 bases separated the two germline ends. Germline V gene data show CDR1 as DFQATT and CDR2 as SNEGSKA (reference sequence). This CDR3 spans 18 amino acids. The CDR3 here is CSARNVELTAPGGYGYTF. The DNA of the CDR3 is TGCAGTGCTAGAAACGTAGAGCTAACCGCCCCGGGTGGGTATGGCTACACCTTC.

This clonotype was recorded many times. This rearrangement joins TRBV19 to TRBJ1-2, with D tentatively TRBD1 (5 bases). This CDR3 region has 14 residues. V was shortened by 5 bases and J by 4 bases, with 14 bases between the two germline ends. Germline CDR1 LNHDA, CDR2 SQIVND (reference sequence). Here the CDR3 reads CASSWSGQGYGYTF. The CDR3 coding sequence is TGTGCCAGTAGTTGGTCCGGGCAGGGCTATGGCTACACCTTC.

This clonotype occurred many times. The chain carries TRBV2 and TRBJ2-3, with TRBD1 as a possible D gene (6 bases). Trimming took 10 bases from V and 2 from J, leaving 13 bases between them. This CDR3 region has 13 residues. Germline lookup yields CDR1 SNHLY and CDR2 FYNNEI. The CDR3 coding sequence is TGTGCCACCCTCCGGGACAACACAGATACGCAGTATTTT. Translating gives CATLRDNTDTQYF. The whole variable domain, remainder taken from reference TRBV2 and TRBJ2-3, is EPEVTQTPSHQVTQMGQEVILRCVPISNHLYFYWYRQILGQKVEFLVSFYNNEISEKSEIFDDQFSVERPDGSNFTLKIRSTKLEDSAMYFCATLRDNTDTQYFGPGTRLTVL.

This clonotype came up a few times. CDR3 residues: CASSPGTYSTDTQYF. The CDR3 DNA follows: TGCGCCAGCAGCCCTGGGACATACTCAACAGATACGCAGTATTTT. The V gene is TRBV4-1, the J gene TRBJ2-3; D possibly corresponds to TRBD1 (6 bases). Looked up from germline, CDR1 is MGHRA and CDR2 is YSYEKL. This CDR3 has 15 residues. V was clipped by 4 bases and J by 3 bases, with 14 bases between them.

Only a few counts were recorded for this clonotype. This chain links TRBV20-1 with TRBJ2-1; 14 bases line up with TRBD2. CDR1 and CDR2 (germline): DFQATT, SNEGSKA (reference sequence). The CDR3 covers 15 residues. V was clipped by 5 bases and J by 6 bases; unmatched bases: 6. The CDR3 here is CSAGGLAGATNEQFF. CDR3 sequence (DNA): TGCAGTGCTGGGGGACTAGCGGGAGCGACCAATGAGCAGTTCTTC.